This T cell receptor (beta chain) was sequenced in a study of HIV-infected children after antiretroviral therapy interruption. In its sample, this clonotype was seen many times. Its specificity is unknown. Findings and caveats of the study: Naive CD4+ sequences overlapped less between time points once interruption began.

From germline, CDR1 is MGHRA and CDR2 YSYEKL. This CDR3 contains 17 residues. V dropped 1 base and J dropped 7; count of bases not matched to a gene: 14. Treatment here: PENTA 11 planned treatment interruption arm or continuous ART arm. A 3' RACE protocol on RNA, with unique molecular identifiers, produced the TCR library. One entry per CDR3 protein results from TCRdb running MiXCR on the 3' RACE reads. The sample consists of around 41,000 distinct CDR3 sequences, 6.5% of them appearing once. V and J are TRBV4-1 and TRBJ1-2; 8 bases are a match to TRBD1. The receptor was derived from a pool of human donors with HIV. This specimen consisted of CD45RA+ CD4+ T cells from PBMCs, pooled from several time points, obtained from a donor given antiretroviral therapy, either interrupted or continuous. The subset was: naive CD4+ CD45RA+ CD45RO- T cells. The CDR3 coding sequence is TGCGCCAGCAGCCAAGGGCCATTGGACAGGGTTAAAACTGGCTACACCTTC. It codes for CASSQGPLDRVKTGYTF.